The 4 T cell receptor beta chains below all came from one sample that was sequenced in a study of T cells in Graves' hyperthyroidism and ophthalmopathy. TCR beta CDR3 sequences were amplified from RNA transcripts. The HTBI primer set was used in a first-round RT-PCR of the TCR CDR3. MiXCR was run by TCRdb on the multiplex PCR reads, yielding one entry per CDR3 protein. The sample includes fewer than 850,000 distinct CDR3 sequences, 15% to 20% of them seen just once. The sequenced sample was blood. The receptor set was obtained from a man in his fifties or sixties with Graves' hyperthyroidism.

This chain joins TRBV11-2 and TRBJ1-2; D is possibly TRBD1 (6 bases). Germline-derived CDR1 and CDR2 are SGHAT and FQNNGV. CDR3 length: 14 residues. V was trimmed by 3 bases and J by 6 bases, leaving 14 bases between them. In nucleotides, the CDR3 is TGTGCCAGCAGCTTGGACAGTCCTCGGCATGGCTACACCTTC. Amino acids: CASSLDSPRHGYTF.

The genes are TRBV25-1 and TRBJ2-2; 13 positions agree with TRBD2. From germline, CDR1 is MGHDK and CDR2 SYGVNS. The CDR3 consists of 16 residues. Trimming removed 4 bases from V and 3 bases from J; junction bases left unmatched: 2. The CDR3 DNA reads TGTGCCAGCAGTGGGGGACTAGCGGGACACACCGGGGAGCTGTTTTTT. The encoded protein is CASSGGLAGHTGELFF.

Ten or more counts support this clonotype. V gene TRBV11-2 combines with J gene TRBJ2-1; possibly TRBD2 for D (6 bases). The V gene lost 0 bases and the J gene lost 4 bases, with 16 bases spanning the gap. The V gene's germline CDR1 is SGHAT and CDR2 FQNNGV. The CDR3 extends over 17 amino acids. CDR3 DNA sequence: TGTGCCAGCAGCTTAGATATGCTAGCGTCCCTTTACAATGAGCAGTTCTTC. It yields the protein CASSLDMLASLYNEQFF.

This clonotype was counted ten times or more. The gene calls are TRBV6-1 and TRBJ2-1; 11 bases are shared with TRBD2. Germline trimming cut 4 bases from V and 4 bases from J; bases unmatched to any gene: 3. Per germline, CDR1 MNHNS and CDR2 SASEGT. This CDR3 region has 15 residues. This chain's CDR3 is CASSVRLAGYNEQFF. The DNA for the CDR3 is TGTGCCAGCAGTGTACGACTAGCGGGGTACAATGAGCAGTTCTTC.